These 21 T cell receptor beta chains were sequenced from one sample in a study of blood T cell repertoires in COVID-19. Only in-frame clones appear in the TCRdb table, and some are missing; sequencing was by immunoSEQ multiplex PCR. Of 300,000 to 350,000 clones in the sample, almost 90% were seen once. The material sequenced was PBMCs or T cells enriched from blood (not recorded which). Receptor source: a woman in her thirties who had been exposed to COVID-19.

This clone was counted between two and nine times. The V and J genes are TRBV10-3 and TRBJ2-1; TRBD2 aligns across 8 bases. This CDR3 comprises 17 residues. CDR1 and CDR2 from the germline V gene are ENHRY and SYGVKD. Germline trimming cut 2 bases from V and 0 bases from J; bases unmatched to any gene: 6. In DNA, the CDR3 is TGTGCCATCAGTGAGACTAGCGGTCAGAGCTCCTACAATGAGCAGTTCTTC. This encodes CAISETSGQSSYNEQFF.

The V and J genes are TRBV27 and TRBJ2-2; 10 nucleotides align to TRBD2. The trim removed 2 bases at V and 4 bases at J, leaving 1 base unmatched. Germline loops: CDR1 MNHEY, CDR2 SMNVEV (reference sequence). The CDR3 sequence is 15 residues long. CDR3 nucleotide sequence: TGTGCCAGCAGTTTAACTAGCGGGGCCACCGGGGAGCTGTTTTTT. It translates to CASSLTSGATGELFF.

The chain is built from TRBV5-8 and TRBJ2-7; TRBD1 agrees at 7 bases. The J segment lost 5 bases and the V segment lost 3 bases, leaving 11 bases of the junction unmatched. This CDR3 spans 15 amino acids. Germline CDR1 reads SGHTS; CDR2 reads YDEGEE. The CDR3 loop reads CASSSPTGFIHEQYF. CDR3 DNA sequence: TGTGCCAGCAGCTCCCCGACAGGGTTTATCCACGAGCAGTACTTC.

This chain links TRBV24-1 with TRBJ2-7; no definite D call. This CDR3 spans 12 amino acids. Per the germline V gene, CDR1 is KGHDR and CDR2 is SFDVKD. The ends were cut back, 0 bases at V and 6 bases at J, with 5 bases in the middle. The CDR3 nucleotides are TGTGCCACCAGTGATTTGACGAGCGAGCAGTACTTC. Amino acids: CATSDLTSEQYF.

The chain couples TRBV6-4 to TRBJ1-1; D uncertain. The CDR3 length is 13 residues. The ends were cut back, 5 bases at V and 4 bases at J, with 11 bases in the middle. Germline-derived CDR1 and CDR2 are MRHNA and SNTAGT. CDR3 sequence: CASSTEPGTEAFF. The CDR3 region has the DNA TGTGCCAGCAGTACAGAACCAGGCACTGAAGCTTTCTTT.

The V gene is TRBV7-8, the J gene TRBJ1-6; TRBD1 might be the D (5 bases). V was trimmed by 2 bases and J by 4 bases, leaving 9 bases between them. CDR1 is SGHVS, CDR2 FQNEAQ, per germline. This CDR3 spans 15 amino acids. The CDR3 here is CASSLRGGYNSPLHF. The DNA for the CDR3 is TGTGCCAGCAGCTTACGGGGGGGTTATAATTCACCCCTCCACTTT.

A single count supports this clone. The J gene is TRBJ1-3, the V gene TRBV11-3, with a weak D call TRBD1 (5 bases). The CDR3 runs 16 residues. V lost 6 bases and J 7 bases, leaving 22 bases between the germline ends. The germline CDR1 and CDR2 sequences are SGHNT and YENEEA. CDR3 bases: TGTGCCAGCAGACTTAGGCGGGGGATGTTCGGGAACACCATATATTTT. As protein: CASRLRRGMFGNTIYF.

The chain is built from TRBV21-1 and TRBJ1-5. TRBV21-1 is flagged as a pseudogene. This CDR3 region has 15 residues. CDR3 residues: CASTPPNRSNQPQHF. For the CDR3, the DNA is TGTGCCAGCACCCCACCTAACCGTAGCAATCAGCCCCAGCATTTT.

CDR3 DNA: TGTGCCAGCAGCCAAGATTACGGCAGGAGGTATGGCTACACCTTC. It specifies CASSQDYGRRYGYTF. This sequence joins TRBV3-1 (or the pseudogene TRBV3-2) and TRBJ1-2; no reliable D call. CDR3 length: 15 amino acids. With 0 bases removed from V and 5 bases from J, the gap between germline ends came to 13 bases. Per germline, CDR1 LGHDT and CDR2 YNNKEL (reference sequence).

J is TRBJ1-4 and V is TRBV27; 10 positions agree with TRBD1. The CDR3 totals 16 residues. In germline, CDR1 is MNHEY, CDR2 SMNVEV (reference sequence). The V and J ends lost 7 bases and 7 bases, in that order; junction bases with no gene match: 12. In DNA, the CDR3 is TGTGCCAGCAAGAGGACAGGGGGTTCATTGGGTGAAAAACTGTTTTTT. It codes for CASKRTGGSLGEKLFF.

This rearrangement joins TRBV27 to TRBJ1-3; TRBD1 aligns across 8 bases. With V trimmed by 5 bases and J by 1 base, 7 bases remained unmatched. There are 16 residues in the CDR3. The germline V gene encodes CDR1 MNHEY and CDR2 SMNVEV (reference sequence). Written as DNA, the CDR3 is TGTGCCAGCAGTCCCAGGGGGCTTAGTTCTGGAAACACCATATATTTT. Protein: CASSPRGLSSGNTIYF.

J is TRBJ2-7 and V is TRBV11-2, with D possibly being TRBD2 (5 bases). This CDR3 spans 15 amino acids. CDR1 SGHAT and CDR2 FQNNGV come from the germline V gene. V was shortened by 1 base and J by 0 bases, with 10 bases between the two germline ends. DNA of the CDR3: TGTGCCAGCAGCTTAGGTCGGCTAGCCTCCTACGAGCAGTACTTC. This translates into CASSLGRLASYEQYF.

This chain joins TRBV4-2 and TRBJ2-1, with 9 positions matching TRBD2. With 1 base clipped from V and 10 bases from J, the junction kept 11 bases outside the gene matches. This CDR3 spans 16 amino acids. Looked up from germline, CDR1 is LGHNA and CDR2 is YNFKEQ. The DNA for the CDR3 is TGTGCCAGCAGCCAAGTATCAGCGGGAGGAACTAGGGAGCAGTTCTTC. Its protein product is CASSQVSAGGTREQFF.

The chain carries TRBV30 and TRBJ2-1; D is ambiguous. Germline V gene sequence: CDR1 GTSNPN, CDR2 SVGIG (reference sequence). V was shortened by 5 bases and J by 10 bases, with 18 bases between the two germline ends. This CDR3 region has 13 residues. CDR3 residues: CAWGTGYELEQFF. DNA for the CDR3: TGTGCCTGGGGTACCGGGTACGAACTAGAGCAGTTCTTC.

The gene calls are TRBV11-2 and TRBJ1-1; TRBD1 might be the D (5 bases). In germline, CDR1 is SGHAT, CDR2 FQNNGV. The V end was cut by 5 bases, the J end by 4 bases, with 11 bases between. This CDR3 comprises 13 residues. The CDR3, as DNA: TGTGCCAGCAGCCCAGCGGGGACCACTGAAGCTTTCTTT. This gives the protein CASSPAGTTEAFF.

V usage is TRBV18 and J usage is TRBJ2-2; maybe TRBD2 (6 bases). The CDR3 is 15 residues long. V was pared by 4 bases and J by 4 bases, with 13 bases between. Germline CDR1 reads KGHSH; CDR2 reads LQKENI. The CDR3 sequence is CASSLGAGGTGELFF. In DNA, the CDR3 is TGTGCCAGCTCACTCGGGGCCGGGGGCACCGGGGAGCTGTTTTTT.

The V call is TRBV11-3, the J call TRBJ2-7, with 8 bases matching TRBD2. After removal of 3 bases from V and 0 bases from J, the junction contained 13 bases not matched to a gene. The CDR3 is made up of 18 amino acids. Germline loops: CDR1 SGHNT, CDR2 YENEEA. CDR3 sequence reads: CASSLGVAGRYNSYEQYF. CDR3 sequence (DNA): TGTGCCAGCAGCTTGGGGGTAGCGGGACGATACAACTCCTACGAGCAGTACTTC. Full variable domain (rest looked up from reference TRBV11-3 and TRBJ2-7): EAGVVQSPRYKIIEKKQPVAFWCNPISGHNTLYWYLQNLGQGPELLIRYENEEAVDDSQLPKDRFSAERLKGVDSTLKIQPAELGDSAVYLCASSLGVAGRYNSYEQYFGPGTRLTVT.

CDR3 in DNA: TGTGCCAGCAGCCAAGTACAGGGGGCAAAGACCCAGTACTTC. It encodes CASSQVQGAKTQYF. V usage is TRBV14 and J usage is TRBJ2-5; TRBD1 aligns across 9 bases. The germline CDR1 and CDR2 sequences are SGHDN and FVKESK. V lost 1 base, J lost 6 bases, and 3 bases stayed unmatched. The CDR3 has 14 residues. The whole variable domain, remainder taken from reference TRBV14 and TRBJ2-5, is EAGVTQFPSHSVIEKGQTVTLRCDPISGHDNLYWYRRVMGKEIKFLLHFVKESKQDESGMPNNRFLAERTGGTYSTLKVQPAELEDSGVYFCASSQVQGAKTQYFGPGTRLLVL.

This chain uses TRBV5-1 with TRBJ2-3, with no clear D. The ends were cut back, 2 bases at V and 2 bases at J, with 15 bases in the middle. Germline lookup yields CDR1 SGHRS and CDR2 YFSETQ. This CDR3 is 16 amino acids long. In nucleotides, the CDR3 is TGCGCCAGCAGCTTACCGACACTGGGTTCCACAGATACGCAGTATTTT. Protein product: CASSLPTLGSTDTQYF.

The CDR3 region has the DNA TGTGCCAGCAGCACAGGGGACAACACTGAAGCTTTCTTT. Translating it yields CASSTGDNTEAFF. This rearrangement joins TRBV6-5 to TRBJ1-1, with 7 bases lining up with TRBD1. The CDR3 spans 13 residues. From germline, CDR1 is MNHEY and CDR2 SVGAGI. V was clipped by 6 bases and J by 2 bases; unmatched bases: 3.

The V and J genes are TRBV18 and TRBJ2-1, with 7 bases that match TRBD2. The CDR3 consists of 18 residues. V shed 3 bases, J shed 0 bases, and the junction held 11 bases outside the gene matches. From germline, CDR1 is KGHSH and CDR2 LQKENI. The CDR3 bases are TGTGCCAGCTCACCGGCCCTAGCGGAAATATACTCCTACAATGAGCAGTTCTTC. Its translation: CASSPALAEIYSYNEQFF.